This TCR beta chain appears in the sequencing data of a study of T cell responses to AZD1222 COVID-19 vaccine. Whole-study findings and limits: White British ancestry dominated among donors, who included more females, and clonal diversity was possibly underestimated. Sampling that yielded the repertoires occurred only after the peak T cell response.

The CDR3 is 14 amino acids. CDR1 and CDR2 from the germline V gene are ENHRY and SYGVKD. The V gene lost 0 bases and the J gene lost 5 bases, with 8 bases spanning the gap. The table came from immunoSEQ multiplex PCR; TCRdb's copy has only in-frame clones and leaves some out. The top ten clones hold over 1.5% of a sample with around 140,000 clones, over 85% of them seen once. About this clone: Its antigen is not identified. Different DNA sequences within this sample yield the same CDR3.

This receptor was identified in an adult in good health. V is TRBV10-3 and J is TRBJ1-5; no reliable D call. The sample consisted of peripheral blood, taken on day 0 of AZD1222 vaccination. As DNA, the CDR3 is TGTGCCATCAGTGAGTCGGGCGGGGATCAGCCCCAGCATTTT. Protein product: CAISESGGDQPQHF.